Listed below are T cell receptor beta chains from one sample, sequenced in a study of cytomegalovirus exposure and HLA in healthy donors. Assay: immunoSEQ multiplex PCR; the TCRdb copy retains only in-frame clones and omits some. The sample holds 150,000 to 200,000 clones, more than 80% seen once. Input material: PBMCs. The receptors were sampled from a woman aged 18-35 years in good health and CMV-seropositive. Both conserved end residues are part of each CDR3. A D gene is named only where the DNA matches it firmly. Size tells how often a clone was seen (once, few, many) or the class of an expanded clone, and some rows leave it out.

j_call | d_call | clone_size | cdr3_length | v_call | cdr3_nt | cdr3_aa
TRBJ1-2 | - | - | 15 | TRBV7-2 | TGTGCCAGCAGCTTAGGAGCAGACTCGCACTATGGCTACACCTTC | CASSLGADSHYGYTF
TRBJ2-3 | - | once | 15 | TRBV2 | TGTGCCAGCAGTGCCCTCGACAGGTACACAGATACGCAGTATTTT | CASSALDRYTDTQYF
TRBJ1-1 | - | - | 13 | TRBV9 | TGTGCCAGCAGCGTATCCGGGAACACTGAAGCTTTCTTT | CASSVSGNTEAFF
TRBJ1-1 | - | - | 15 | TRBV29-1 | TGCAGCGTTGAGGCCACCCAGGAATATCTGGGTGAAGCTTTCTTT | CSVEATQEYLGEAFF
TRBJ2-3 | TRBD2 | - | 16 | TRBV10-3 | TGTGCCATCAGCCGTCGACTAGCGGCCTCCACAGATACGCAGTATTTT | CAISRRLAASTDTQYF
TRBJ2-7 | TRBD2 | - | 13 | TRBV19 | TGTGCCAGTAGTATTAGCGGGAGTCGCGAGCAGTACTTC | CASSISGSREQYF
TRBJ1-1 | TRBD1 | - | 15 | TRBV28 | TGTGCCAGCAGTACCCCGACAGGGCTTAACACTGAAGCTTTCTTT | CASSTPTGLNTEAFF
TRBJ1-1 | - | few | 13 | TRBV5-1 | TGCGCCAGCAGCCTCAGGGCACGCACTGAAGCTTTCTTT | CASSLRARTEAFF
TRBJ2-1 | TRBD2 | - | 13 | TRBV9 | TGTGCCGGAAGCGGGAGGGCCGAAGATGAGCAGTTCTTC | CAGSGRAEDEQFF
TRBJ2-1 | - | - | 16 | TRBV7-3 | TGTGCCAGCAGCCCACAAGGGGCGCACTCCTACAATGAGCAGTTCTTC | CASSPQGAHSYNEQFF
TRBJ2-1 | TRBD2 | - | 15 | TRBV7-9 | TGCGCCAGCAGCTTAGGACTAGCGGGAAAGTATGAGCAGTTCTTC | CASSLGLAGKYEQFF
TRBJ2-7 | TRBD1 | - | 15 | TRBV18 | TGTGCCAGCTCACCTGGGACAGGGGGGATCCACGAGCAGTACTTC | CASSPGTGGIHEQYF
TRBJ2-7 | - | once | 13 | TRBV7-8 | TGTGCCAGCAGCTTGTCGGTCACCTACGAGCAGTACTTC | CASSLSVTYEQYF
TRBJ1-2 | - | - | 13 | TRBV6-4 | TGTGCCAGCAGTGACTCGACAAACTATGGCTACACCTTC | CASSDSTNYGYTF
TRBJ1-1 | TRBD1 | - | 13 | TRBV4-1 | TGCGCCAGCAGCCTTACAGGGGGCACTGAAGCTTTCTTT | CASSLTGGTEAFF
TRBJ2-1 | TRBD2 | once | 18 | TRBV7-7 | TGTGCCAGCAGCTTCCCCTCGCGGCTAGCGGGGGGTTACAATGAGCAGTTCTTC | CASSFPSRLAGGYNEQFF
TRBJ2-7 | TRBD2 | - | 15 | TRBV11-2 | TGTGCCAGCAGCCCGACTAGCGGGAGGGCCAACGAGCAGTACTTC | CASSPTSGRANEQYF
TRBJ2-2 | TRBD2 | - | 18 | TRBV7-3 | TGTGCCAGCAGCCTCGGACTAGCGGGAGGGCAGAACACCGGGGAGCTGTTTTTT | CASSLGLAGGQNTGELFF
TRBJ2-1 | TRBD2 | - | 16 | TRBV19 | TGTGCCAGTAGTCGCACCCGGGAGGGGTTCTACAATGAGCAGTTCTTC | CASSRTREGFYNEQFF
TRBJ1-1 | TRBD1 | few | 14 | TRBV7-9 | TGTGCCAGCACCGTCCAGGAGGGGGCCACTGAAGCTTTCTTT | CASTVQEGATEAFF
TRBJ2-7 | TRBD1 | - | 14 | TRBV2 | TGTGCCAGCAAGGGGACAGCGTCCTCCTACGAGCAGTACTTC | CASKGTASSYEQYF
TRBJ2-3 | TRBD2 | - | 16 | TRBV10-3 | TGTGCCATCAGTGACCTACTAGCGGGAGCCACAGATACGCAGTATTTT | CAISDLLAGATDTQYF
TRBJ1-1 | - | - | 13 | TRBV7-6 | TGTGCCAGCAGTCCCAGGGGGAACACTGAAGCTTTCTTT | CASSPRGNTEAFF
TRBJ2-7 | - | - | 13 | TRBV5-1 | TGCGCCAGCAGGGAGGACGTGGGCGACGAGCAGTACTTC | CASREDVGDEQYF
TRBJ2-1 | TRBD2 | - | 17 | TRBV7-2 | TGTGCCAGCAGCTTAGCGCACGGCGGGAGGTCCTTTAATGAGCAGTTCTTC | CASSLAHGGRSFNEQFF
TRBJ2-7 | TRBD2 | once | 13 | TRBV2 | TGTGCCAGCAGACGGACTAGCGTCTACGAGCAGTACTTC | CASRRTSVYEQYF
TRBJ2-1 | TRBD2 | - | 17 | TRBV11-2 | TGTGCCAGCAGCTTTCTGCCACTAGCGGGGGCCGACAATGAGCAGTTCTTC | CASSFLPLAGADNEQFF
TRBJ2-1 | - | large | 13 | TRBV2 | TGTGCCAGCAGTTTACAGGAATACAATGAGCAGTTCTTC | CASSLQEYNEQFF
TRBJ2-7 | - | - | 15 | TRBV7-8 | TGTGCCAGCAGCTTATCTTCGGGTACCTCCTACGAGCAGTACTTC | CASSLSSGTSYEQYF
TRBJ1-2 | TRBD1 | - | 16 | TRBV18 | TGTGCCAGCTCACAGGGGACAGGGGGCGCTTACGATGGCTACACCTTC | CASSQGTGGAYDGYTF
TRBJ2-5 | TRBD2 | - | 16 | TRBV5-1 | TGCGCCAGCAGCTTTGGCGATAGCGGGAGTCGAGAGACCCAGTACTTC | CASSFGDSGSRETQYF
TRBJ2-5 | TRBD1 | - | 15 | TRBV6-6 | TGTGCCAGCGCCATCCAGGGGGTGTACCAAGAGACCCAGTACTTC | CASAIQGVYQETQYF
TRBJ2-1 | - | - | 13 | TRBV4-1 | TGCGCCAGCAGCCTTCTGGCGGCCAATGAGCAGTTCTTC | CASSLLAANEQFF
TRBJ1-1 | TRBD1 | - | 14 | TRBV11-1 | TGTGCCAGCAATCCCGACAGGGGGGTCTCTGAAGCTTTCTTT | CASNPDRGVSEAFF
TRBJ2-7 | TRBD2 | - | 16 | TRBV28 | TGTGCCAGCAGTATAAACCTAGCGGGAGTCTTCTACGAGCAGTACTTC | CASSINLAGVFYEQYF